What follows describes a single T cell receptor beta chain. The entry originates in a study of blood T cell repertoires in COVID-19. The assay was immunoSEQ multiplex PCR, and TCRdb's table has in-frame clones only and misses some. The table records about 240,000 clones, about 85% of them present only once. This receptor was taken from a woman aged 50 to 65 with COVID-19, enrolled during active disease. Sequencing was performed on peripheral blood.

The CDR3 coding sequence is TGTGCCAGCAGTAGCGAAAACATTCAGTACTTC. Protein product: CASSSENIQYF. This chain links TRBV6-5 with TRBJ2-4, with D uncertain. The CDR3 contains 11 residues. Germline CDR1 and CDR2: MNHEY and SVGAGI. Trimming shortened V by 5 bases and J by 5 bases, and 4 bases separated the two germline ends.